What follows describes a single T cell receptor (beta chain). What it binds is not known. The V gene lost 5 bases and the J gene lost 8 bases, with 11 bases spanning the gap. Per the germline V gene, CDR1 is SGHNT and CDR2 is YENEEA. CDR3 length equals 12 residues. The sample comes from a study of glioma-infiltrating T cells. The iRepertoire nested amplicon-rescue multiplex PCR amplified TCR alpha and beta CDR3s from RNA. Tissue mRNA or PBMC total RNA, roughly 100-400 ng, went into one-step reverse transcription and amplification. A single record per CDR3 protein comes from TCRdb applying MiXCR to the multiplex PCR reads. The table shows tens of thousands of distinct CDR3 sequences, with less than 30% occurring only once. The study, taken as a whole, reports: Gliomas, especially low-grade, showed above-expected tissue-blood divergence; non-neoplastic patients showed below. Tissue and blood shared very few CDR3 sequences.

The source of this sequence is a human donor with low-grade glioma or glioblastoma, undergoing nonglioma brain surgery, or in good health (not recorded which). The rearrangement uses TRBV11-3 and TRBJ2-3; no clear D gene. Sequenced material: glioma tissue, nonneoplastic brain tissue, or PBMCs (not recorded which). This CDR3 reads CASSLQTGTQYF. DNA for the CDR3: TGTGCCAGCAGCCTTCAGACGGGTACGCAGTATTTT.